Detailed here is one T cell receptor (beta chain). The target antigen is unknown. V was trimmed by 5 bases and J by 3 bases, leaving 10 bases between them. The CDR3 is made up of 13 amino acids. Looked up from germline, CDR1 is ENHRY and CDR2 is SYGVKD. Calling Graves' hyperthyroidism stable meant ophthalmopathy did not progress within 18 months. Hyperthyroidism had been newly diagnosed in patients aged 18 to 65, and its duration was under 2 months. The sample is drawn from a study of T cells in Graves' hyperthyroidism and ophthalmopathy. The study, taken as a whole, reports: Ophthalmopathy onset followed model prediction by a median approximately 6.2 months. Also found in blood were most expanded thyroid clonotypes above 0.001.

Amplification of TCR beta CDR3 regions was performed using RNA transcripts as template. Using the HTBI primer set, a first-round RT-PCR was run on the TCR CDR3. Each CDR3 protein is one row after TCRdb ran MiXCR on the multiplex PCR reads. The table records a few hundred thousand distinct CDR3 sequences, 19% of them present only once. The sample comprised blood. The source of this sequence is a woman aged 18-29 years with Graves' hyperthyroidism. The V gene is TRBV10-3, the J gene TRBJ1-1; a weak D match, TRBD1 (5 bases). The DNA for the CDR3 is TGTGCCATCAGTCAGGGTGGGGACACTGAAGCTTTCTTT. Protein sequence: CAISQGGDTEAFF.